These 19 T cell receptor beta chains share one sample of origin, sequenced in a study of cytomegalovirus exposure and HLA in healthy donors. The study ran its PCR with 60 Vbeta and 13 Jbeta primers. Profiling relied on immunoSEQ multiplex PCR, and the TCRdb table lists in-frame clones only, not all of them. There are approximately 190,000 clones in the sample; more than 75% occur only once, and over 1% lies in the top ten. Sequences were obtained from PBMCs. Receptor source: a man younger than 40 in good health and CMV-seronegative.

This clone was detected once. V gene TRBV6-5 combines with J gene TRBJ2-2; 7 nucleotides match TRBD1. Per the germline V gene, CDR1 is MNHEY and CDR2 is SVGAGI. V shed 8 bases, J shed 4 bases, and the junction held 7 bases outside the gene matches. This CDR3 is built from 14 residues. CDR3 coding DNA: TGTGCCAGCCACAGGACAGGAGGCACCGGGGAGCTGTTTTTT. It codes for CASHRTGGTGELFF.

V is TRBV5-4 and J is TRBJ2-7, with 7 bases aligning to TRBD2. The length of the CDR3 is 13 residues. Trimming removed 4 bases from V and 4 bases from J; junction bases left unmatched: 5. Germline loops: CDR1 SGHNT, CDR2 YYREEE (reference sequence). The CDR3 protein is CASSQWGGYEQYF. The CDR3 nucleotides are TGTGCCAGCAGCCAATGGGGGGGATACGAGCAGTACTTC.

This clone was seen only a few times. This sequence joins TRBV5-4 and TRBJ1-1, with 9 bases matching TRBD1. Germline assignment: CDR1 SGHNT and CDR2 YYREEE (reference sequence). Trimming removed 3 bases from V and 6 bases from J; junction bases left unmatched: 9. The CDR3 totals 15 residues. CDR3 bases: TGTGCCAGCAGCTGGGACAGGGAGGAATTCTCTGAAGCTTTCTTT. Translating gives CASSWDREEFSEAFF.

This clone was recorded a few times. The chain has TRBV2 and TRBJ2-3; 7 nucleotides line up with TRBD2. The CDR3 length is 15 residues. V shed 4 bases and J 2 bases; nucleotides not matched to a gene: 6. Germline CDR1 SNHLY, CDR2 FYNNEI. Here the CDR3 reads CASSVVGGNTDTQYF. The CDR3 DNA reads TGTGCCAGCAGTGTCGTCGGGGGGAACACAGATACGCAGTATTTT. Using reference TRBV2 and TRBJ2-3 for the parts outside the CDR3, the full variable domain is EPEVTQTPSHQVTQMGQEVILRCVPISNHLYFYWYRQILGQKVEFLVSFYNNEISEKSEIFDDQFSVERPDGSNFTLKIRSTKLEDSAMYFCASSVVGGNTDTQYFGPGTRLTVL.

The chain links TRBV28 to TRBJ1-4; no firm D call. The germline CDR1 and CDR2 sequences are MDHEN and SYDVKM. Trimming took off 5 bases at V and 4 bases at J, with 11 bases between the two ends. The CDR3 extends over 14 amino acids. DNA of the CDR3: TGTGCCAGCAGTCCCCAAAGCCGTAATGAAAAACTGTTTTTT. Amino acids: CASSPQSRNEKLFF.

This clone was observed a few times. The rearrangement links TRBV6-6 to TRBJ2-2; D call uncertain. The V gene lost 7 bases and the J gene lost 1 base, with 13 bases spanning the gap. Germline V gene sequence: CDR1 MNHNY, CDR2 SVGAGI (reference sequence). The length of the CDR3 is 15 residues. In DNA, the CDR3 is TGTGCCAGCATCCACGACTTACTGAACACCGGGGAGCTGTTTTTT. This encodes CASIHDLLNTGELFF.

The V call is TRBV7-9, the J call TRBJ1-1; D gene unclear. V lost 6 bases and J lost 6, with 11 bases in between. Germline V gives CDR1 SEHNR, CDR2 FQNEAQ (reference sequence). The CDR3 spans 12 residues. CDR3 sequence (DNA): TGTGCCAGCAGGCGGCGGGAGCCTGAAGCTTTCTTT. The encoded protein is CASRRREPEAFF.

This sequence joins TRBV7-2 and TRBJ1-5; D may be TRBD1 (5 bases). CDR1 is SGHTA and CDR2 is FQGNSA in the germline V gene. Trimming cost V 5 bases and J 4 bases, with 12 bases left between them. The CDR3 runs to 14 residues. The CDR3 spells CASSDGGGNQPQHF. In DNA form, the CDR3 reads TGTGCCAGCAGCGACGGGGGGGGTAATCAGCCCCAGCATTTT. The variable domain in full, completed from reference TRBV7-2 and TRBJ1-5, reads GAGVSQSPSNKVTEKGKDVELRCDPISGHTALYWYRQSLGQGLEFLIYFQGNSAPDKSGLPSDRFSAERTGGSVSTLTIQRTQQEDSAVYLCASSDGGGNQPQHFGDGTRLSIL.

The chain recombines TRBV19 with TRBJ2-7; 7 nucleotides match TRBD1. Germline lookup yields CDR1 LNHDA and CDR2 SQIVND (reference sequence). The CDR3 covers 14 residues. The junction had 4 bases not matched to a gene; V was cut back by 1 base and J by 4 bases. The CDR3 region is CASSIGGGRYEQYF. Here the CDR3 DNA reads TGTGCCAGTAGTATAGGAGGGGGCCGTTACGAGCAGTACTTC.

In its sample, this clone was seen a few times. The chain is built from TRBV7-9 and TRBJ2-7, with a weak D call TRBD1 (6 bases). Germline values: CDR1 SEHNR, CDR2 FQNEAQ (reference sequence). CDR3 size: 15 residues. V was cut by 3 bases and J by 6 bases, with 18 bases left in between. CDR3 region: CASSFLRGSRGEQYF. For the CDR3, the DNA is TGTGCCAGCAGCTTTCTCAGGGGATCGAGAGGCGAGCAGTACTTC.

Worth noting for this clone: One end of the junction fails to match germline, which may point to a read error. The gene calls are TRBV7-7 and TRBJ2-2; TRBD1 might be the D (6 bases). Germline CDR1 is SSHAT and CDR2 is FNYEAQ (reference sequence). The CDR3 is 14 amino acids. CDR3 DNA sequence: TGTGCTAGCAGCCTAAACAGGGATTCCGGGGAGCTGTTTTTT. Its translation: CASSLNRDSGELFF.

This clone was counted once. The chain uses TRBV6-1 and TRBJ1-3; no reliable D call. The V and J ends lost 1 base and 4 bases respectively, with 14 bases between them. Germline assignment: CDR1 MNHNS and CDR2 SASEGT. This CDR3 is built from 16 residues. Written as DNA, the CDR3 is TGTGCCAGCAGTGAAGTTGGTCCTAGATCCGGAAACACCATATATTTT. Amino acid sequence: CASSEVGPRSGNTIYF.

The chain joins TRBV25-1 to TRBJ2-2, with 7 positions matching TRBD2. Germline values: CDR1 MGHDK, CDR2 SYGVNS. The CDR3 contains 16 residues. The ends lost 2 bases at V and 6 bases at J; junction bases unmatched: 9. The CDR3 nucleotides read TGTGCCAGCAGTGAAGCTGGACTAGGATTTCCCGGGGAGCTGTTTTTT. Amino acids: CASSEAGLGFPGELFF.

V is TRBV5-4 and J is TRBJ2-3; D may be TRBD2 (5 bases). Germline assignment: CDR1 SGHNT and CDR2 YYREEE (reference sequence). This CDR3 contains 16 residues. Trimming cost V 4 bases and J 2 bases, with 17 bases left between them. This chain's CDR3 is CASSQEGLVITDTQYF. As DNA, the CDR3 is TGTGCCAGCAGCCAAGAGGGCCTCGTTATCACAGATACGCAGTATTTT.

The chain joins TRBV4-3 to TRBJ1-5; D gene uncertain. The CDR3 sequence is 13 residues long. V was shortened by 0 bases and J by 4 bases, with 4 bases between the two germline ends. Germline CDR1 LGHNA, CDR2 YSLEER. The CDR3 is CASSQDGNQPQHF. The CDR3 coding sequence is TGCGCCAGCAGCCAAGACGGGAATCAGCCCCAGCATTTT.

The J gene is TRBJ1-1, the V gene TRBV7-2; D perhaps matches TRBD1 (5 bases). V was trimmed by 2 bases and J by 0 bases, leaving 10 bases between them. The CDR3 contains 15 residues. The germline gives CDR1 SGHTA, CDR2 FQGNSA. The CDR3 nucleotides read TGTGCCAGCAGCTTAACAGGCAGCGTGAACACTGAAGCTTTCTTT. This gives the protein CASSLTGSVNTEAFF.

CDR3 loop: CASNGPGLAVSNEQFF. DNA for the CDR3: TGTGCCAGCAACGGACCGGGACTAGCGGTTTCCAATGAGCAGTTCTTC. The chain has TRBV5-4 and TRBJ2-1; 11 bases agree with TRBD2. The V segment lost 6 bases and the J segment 6 bases; nucleotides outside the gene matches: 11. CDR3 size: 16 residues. Germline CDR1 and CDR2: SGHNT and YYREEE (reference sequence).

The V call is TRBV5-5, the J call TRBJ1-6; 7 positions match TRBD1. Germline-derived CDR1 and CDR2 are SGHKS and YYEKEE (reference sequence). Trimming removed 4 bases from V and 2 bases from J; junction bases left unmatched: 12. There are 18 residues in the CDR3. The CDR3 is CASSLRQGSVAYNSPLHF. The CDR3 DNA sequence: TGTGCCAGCAGCCTTCGACAGGGTTCCGTCGCCTATAATTCACCCCTCCACTTT.

J is TRBJ1-6 and V is TRBV4-1; TRBD1 matches at 7 bases. J gave up 7 bases and V 3 bases, and 9 bases lay outside the gene matches. In germline, CDR1 is MGHRA, CDR2 YSYEKL. CDR3 length equals 16 residues. The chain's CDR3 is CASSHIRGQRNSPLHF. In nucleotides, the CDR3 is TGCGCCAGCAGCCATATCAGGGGACAGAGAAATTCACCCCTCCACTTT.